One sample yielded the 19 T cell receptor beta chains listed below, sequenced in a study of graft-versus-host responses after intestinal transplantation. Method: immunoSEQ multiplex PCR; TCRdb's copy keeps in-frame clones and lacks some. The sample holds just over 95,000 clones; roughly nine tenths are singletons and the top ten take over 0.15%. Their cognate antigens are unknown. The sequenced sample was unstimulated CD4+ T cells sorted from spleen or lymph node cells, obtained before intestinal transplant. The receptors derive from a human donor who received an intestinal transplant.

The V call is TRBV4-3, the J call TRBJ2-7; 8 positions match TRBD1. CDR3 length equals 16 residues. V was pared by 0 bases and J by 6 bases, with 10 bases of the junction left unmatched. Germline loops: CDR1 LGHNA, CDR2 YSLEER. CDR3 sequence reads: CASSQDIGQGAGEQYF. CDR3 nucleotides: TGCGCCAGCAGCCAAGATATCGGGCAGGGGGCCGGCGAGCAGTACTTC.

The chain combines TRBV12-5 with TRBJ1-1, with 7 bases that match TRBD1. This CDR3 comprises 12 residues. CDR1 is LGHNT, CDR2 FRNRAP, per germline. The trim removed 3 bases at V and 11 bases at J, leaving 6 bases unmatched. CDR3 DNA: TGTGCTAGTGGTTTCTCGACAGGGCAGGCTTTCTTT. Its protein is CASGFSTGQAFF.

The V and J genes are TRBV9 and TRBJ1-3, with 7 positions matching TRBD1. The V and J ends lost 0 bases and 0 bases, in that order; junction bases with no gene match: 9. The length of the CDR3 is 18 residues. The germline V gene encodes CDR1 SGDLS and CDR2 YYNGEE. CDR3 coding DNA: TGTGCCAGCAGCGTAGATCGACAGGGATCTCCCTCTGGAAACACCATATATTTT. Protein product: CASSVDRQGSPSGNTIYF. Full variable domain (remainder filled in from reference TRBV9 and TRBJ1-3): DSGVTQTPKHLITATGQRVTLRCSPRSGDLSVYWYQQSLDQGLQFLIQYYNGEERAKGNILERFSAQQFPDLHSELNLSSLELGDSALYFCASSVDRQGSPSGNTIYFGEGSWLTVV.

V and J are TRBV9 and TRBJ1-2; D is possibly TRBD1 (5 bases). The germline V gene has CDR1 SGDLS and CDR2 YYNGEE. V lost 0 bases to trimming and J lost 8 bases, with 8 bases between them. The CDR3 is 12 amino acids. The CDR3 coding sequence is TGTGCCAGCAGCGTAGGCGGGGGAGGCTACACCTTC. As protein: CASSVGGGGYTF.

V gene TRBV5-6 combines with J gene TRBJ1-2; the match to TRBD1 covers 10 bases. CDR3 length equals 14 residues. J gave up 5 bases and V 1 base, and 2 bases lay outside the gene matches. Germline loops: CDR1 SGHDT, CDR2 YYEEEE. The CDR3 protein is CASSLPGQGYGYTF. DNA for the CDR3: TGTGCCAGCAGCTTGCCGGGACAGGGGTATGGCTACACCTTC. The complete variable domain, with remaining parts taken from reference TRBV5-6 and TRBJ1-2, reads DAGVTQSPTHLIKTRGQQVTLRCSPKSGHDTVSWYQQALGQGPQFIFQYYEEEERQRGNFPDRFSGHQFPNYSSELNVNALLLGDSALYLCASSLPGQGYGYTFGSGTRLTVV.

This chain uses TRBV18 with TRBJ2-5; D might be TRBD2 (7 bases). In germline, CDR1 is KGHSH, CDR2 LQKENI. This CDR3 region has 14 residues. V was pared by 5 bases and J by 1 base, with 11 bases between. CDR3 in amino acids: CASSAAGAQETQYF. CDR3 coding DNA: TGTGCCAGCTCAGCGGCGGGGGCCCAAGAGACCCAGTACTTC.

V usage is TRBV5-1 and J usage is TRBJ1-6, with a possible D match to TRBD1 (5 bases). The CDR3 is made up of 15 amino acids. Germline CDR1 is SGHRS and CDR2 is YFSETQ. The ends were cut back, 0 bases at V and 5 bases at J, with 9 bases in the middle. CDR3 in amino acids: CASSLDPGNNSPLHF. CDR3 in DNA: TGCGCCAGCAGCTTGGACCCAGGGAATAATTCACCCCTCCACTTT. The whole variable domain, filled in from reference TRBV5-1 and TRBJ1-6, reads KAGVTQTPRYLIKTRGQQVTLSCSPISGHRSVSWYQQTPGQGLQFLFEYFSETQRNKGNFPGRFSGRQFSNSRSEMNVSTLELGDSALYLCASSLDPGNNSPLHFGNGTRLTVT.

V is TRBV6-6 and J is TRBJ2-7, with a possible D match to TRBD1 (6 bases). The germline CDR1 and CDR2 sequences are MNHNY and SVGAGI (reference sequence). V was trimmed by 6 bases and J by 5 bases, leaving 17 bases between them. The CDR3 loop spans 14 amino acids. The CDR3 spells CASRTETGKNEQYF. Written as DNA, the CDR3 is TGTGCCAGCAGAACCGAGACAGGAAAGAACGAGCAGTACTTC.

This clone showed up just once. This chain joins TRBV5-4 and TRBJ2-4; D possibly corresponds to TRBD1 (5 bases). The CDR3 has 14 amino acids. Germline V lookup: CDR1 SGHNT, CDR2 YYREEE (reference sequence). The ends were cut back, 0 bases at V and 2 bases at J, with 6 bases in the middle. CDR3 DNA sequence: TGTGCCAGCAGCTTGGGACAGACCAAAAACATTCAGTACTTC. Amino acids: CASSLGQTKNIQYF.

The chain is built from TRBV10-2 and TRBJ2-2, with a weak D call TRBD2 (6 bases). This CDR3 is 17 amino acids long. The V end was cut by 4 bases, the J end by 6 bases, with 21 bases between. CDR1 is WSHSY, CDR2 SAAADI, per germline. The CDR3 coding sequence is TGCGCCAGCAGTGTCCTGCAGCGGGCGATAGGTCCCGGGGAGCTGTTTTTT. It is translated as CASSVLQRAIGPGELFF.

In this sample, this clone turned up once. The J gene is TRBJ1-1, the V gene TRBV5-1, with unresolved D. Germline CDR1 SGHRS, CDR2 YFSETQ. The CDR3 extends over 12 amino acids. Trimming left V 4 bases short and J 1 base short, with 5 bases between. CDR3 loop: CASSAGNTEAFF. DNA for the CDR3: TGCGCCAGCAGCGCCGGGAACACTGAAGCTTTCTTT.

In this sample, this clone turned up once. This sequence joins TRBV6-5 and TRBJ2-7, with a possible D match to TRBD2 (5 bases). Germline CDR1 and CDR2: MNHEY and SVGAGI. V lost 2 bases, J lost 0 bases, and 14 bases lay in between. This CDR3 contains 16 residues. The CDR3 bases are TGTGCCAGCAGTTACGGGAGTGTGCCTACCTCCTACGAGCAGTACTTC. It translates to CASSYGSVPTSYEQYF.

This chain uses TRBV6-5 with TRBJ2-5, with a possible D match to TRBD2 (6 bases). This CDR3 is built from 14 residues. V was shortened by 0 bases and J by 2 bases, with 7 bases between the two germline ends. CDR1 and CDR2 from the germline V gene are MNHEY and SVGAGI. The CDR3 nucleotides are TGTGCCAGCAGTTACTCGGCGGGGCAAGAGACCCAGTACTTC. Amino acids: CASSYSAGQETQYF.

This chain links TRBV5-4 with TRBJ2-3, with 9 bases fitting TRBD1. The V gene's germline CDR1 is SGHNT and CDR2 YYREEE (reference sequence). This CDR3 spans 15 amino acids. The V gene end was trimmed by 1 base and the J gene end by 3 bases; junction bases not matched to a gene: 3. CDR3 coding DNA: TGTGCCAGCAGCTTGACAGGGGGCGAGACAGATACGCAGTATTTT. Its protein product is CASSLTGGETDTQYF.

This clone occurred once. V and J are TRBV6-5 and TRBJ2-7, with 11 nucleotides matching TRBD2. Per the germline V gene, CDR1 is MNHEY and CDR2 is SVGAGI. The CDR3 has 15 residues. J was trimmed by 2 bases and V by 5 bases; bases with no gene match: 5. DNA of the CDR3: TGTGCCAGCAGTGGAACTAGCGGGAGACCCTACGAGCAGTACTTC. Protein: CASSGTSGRPYEQYF.

The chain carries TRBV27 and TRBJ2-3, with D perhaps TRBD2 (5 bases). Per germline, CDR1 MNHEY and CDR2 SMNVEV (reference sequence). The CDR3 has 14 amino acids. Trimming pared 2 bases from V and 6 bases from J, leaving 12 bases between. The CDR3 region has the DNA TGTGCCAGCAGTTTAATCGCTAGCCGGGATACGCAGTATTTT. It encodes CASSLIASRDTQYF.

This chain joins TRBV2 and TRBJ2-3, with unresolved D. The CDR3 is made up of 11 amino acids. Trimming pared 5 bases from V and 2 bases from J, leaving 2 bases between. CDR1 is SNHLY and CDR2 is FYNNEI in the germline V gene. This CDR3 reads CASSYTDTQYF. For the CDR3, the DNA is TGTGCCAGCAGTTACACAGATACGCAGTATTTT. The variable domain in full, completed from reference TRBV2 and TRBJ2-3, reads EPEVTQTPSHQVTQMGQEVILRCVPISNHLYFYWYRQILGQKVEFLVSFYNNEISEKSEIFDDQFSVERPDGSNFTLKIRSTKLEDSAMYFCASSYTDTQYFGPGTRLTVL.

This clone was detected only a few times. The gene calls are TRBV5-1 and TRBJ1-4; 8 bases align to TRBD1. CDR1 is SGHRS, CDR2 YFSETQ, per germline. The V gene end was trimmed by 2 bases and the J gene end by 3 bases; junction bases not matched to a gene: 3. CDR3 length: 15 residues. As DNA, the CDR3 is TGCGCCAGCAGCTTAAAACAGGGGGCTAATGAAAAACTGTTTTTT. Residues: CASSLKQGANEKLFF.

This sequence joins TRBV10-1 and TRBJ2-1; the match to TRBD2 covers 9 bases. The V gene end was trimmed by 3 bases and the J gene end by 5 bases; junction bases not matched to a gene: 5. Germline CDR1 and CDR2: WNHNN and SYGVQD (reference sequence). This CDR3 comprises 15 residues. CDR3 sequence reads: CASSDRGLANNEQFF. The DNA for the CDR3 is TGCGCCAGCAGTGATCGGGGACTAGCTAACAATGAGCAGTTCTTC.